There are a few counts of the clone carrying this T cell receptor beta chain. The antigen remains unidentified. The entry originates in a study of cytomegalovirus exposure and HLA in healthy donors. The study, taken as a whole, reports: 87-base-pair reads could not separate some V segments, including TRBV6-2 and TRBV6-3. Several of the most significant clusters were apparently associated with common viral pathogens in a later analysis.

Use of 60 Vbeta and 13 Jbeta primers characterized the PCR. Libraries were prepared by immunoSEQ multiplex PCR; TCRdb keeps only in-frame clonotypes and omits some of them. Among roughly 40,000 clones listed, 50% to 55% were seen once. The J segment lost 4 bases and the V segment lost 5 bases, leaving 10 bases of the junction unmatched. The CDR3 loop spans 15 amino acids. In germline, CDR1 is SGHRS, CDR2 YFSETQ. The receptor was isolated from a human donor in good health. The sample was PBMCs. This rearrangement joins TRBV5-1 to TRBJ1-2, with 8 bases matching TRBD1. CDR3 loop: CASRAPGQDTYGYTF. The CDR3 bases are TGCGCCAGCAGGGCACCGGGACAGGACACCTATGGCTACACCTTC.